A few counts support the clone carrying this T cell receptor (beta chain). In the original processing: Cell counts per sample came from amplifying reference gene primers. Here immunoSEQ multiplex PCR was the method, and the copy in TCRdb shows in-frame clones only, minus some. D and trimming were read from the DNA, whereas the V and J calls and clone size are those reported in that table. This sample carries 200,000 to 250,000 clones, roughly four fifths of them seen once, and the ten largest clones take 4%. This CDR3 contains 15 residues. Trimming took 5 bases from V and 2 from J; bases not matched to a gene: 5. CDR1 and CDR2 from the germline V gene are MGHRA and YSYEKL. The data belong to a study of blood T cell repertoires in COVID-19. Study-wide context: Italy, Spain and the United States were the sources of the convalescent and acute COVID-19 samples. The analysed material was cDNA or gDNA that came from T cells, B-cell-depleted T cells, or PBMCs.

The chain joins TRBV4-1 to TRBJ1-5, with TRBD1 matching 8 bases. The sample comprised peripheral blood. This TCR was recovered from a man aged 45-65 years with acute or convalescent COVID-19. The CDR3 DNA follows: TGCGCCAGCAGCTATTCGGGACAGGGCAATCAGCCCCAGCATTTT. It codes for CASSYSGQGNQPQHF.